Here is one T cell receptor beta chain with its context. This may be a read error: a much more frequent sequence differs by one nucleotide. This CDR3 is missing its conserved last phenylalanine or tryptophan, likely due to a read error. Germline-derived CDR1 and CDR2 are SGHNT and YYREEE (reference sequence). The CDR3 totals 15 residues. Trimming removed 4 bases from V and 8 bases from J; junction bases left unmatched: 10. The source of the sample is a study of regulatory T cells in long-lasting Graves disease. Through Arm-PCR of CDR3 regions and iRepertoire HTBI primers, TCR beta libraries were built. TCRdb re-analysed the multiplex PCR reads in MiXCR, keeping a single row per CDR3 protein. In the table there are 350,000 to 550,000 distinct CDR3 sequences, roughly 15% of which are singletons. Time point denoted: newly diagnosed GD, antithyroid drugs for less than 3 months. Isolated PBMC RNA provided the starting material for the TCR library. It was by American Thyroid Association guidelines that Graves' disease was diagnosed.

This same sample was also part of a study on T cells in Graves' hyperthyroidism and ophthalmopathy.

The receptor was isolated from a woman aged 18-29 years with Graves disease. The rearrangement links TRBV5-4 to TRBJ2-1, with 9 bases that match TRBD2. Material: peripheral blood mononuclear cells (PBMCs), obtained at new diagnosis, from a patient treated with antithyroid drugs. CDR3 nucleotides: TGTGCCAGCAGCCGAGTCTCTAGCGGGATCGATGAGCAGTTCTCC. This sequence encodes CASSRVSSGIDEQFS.